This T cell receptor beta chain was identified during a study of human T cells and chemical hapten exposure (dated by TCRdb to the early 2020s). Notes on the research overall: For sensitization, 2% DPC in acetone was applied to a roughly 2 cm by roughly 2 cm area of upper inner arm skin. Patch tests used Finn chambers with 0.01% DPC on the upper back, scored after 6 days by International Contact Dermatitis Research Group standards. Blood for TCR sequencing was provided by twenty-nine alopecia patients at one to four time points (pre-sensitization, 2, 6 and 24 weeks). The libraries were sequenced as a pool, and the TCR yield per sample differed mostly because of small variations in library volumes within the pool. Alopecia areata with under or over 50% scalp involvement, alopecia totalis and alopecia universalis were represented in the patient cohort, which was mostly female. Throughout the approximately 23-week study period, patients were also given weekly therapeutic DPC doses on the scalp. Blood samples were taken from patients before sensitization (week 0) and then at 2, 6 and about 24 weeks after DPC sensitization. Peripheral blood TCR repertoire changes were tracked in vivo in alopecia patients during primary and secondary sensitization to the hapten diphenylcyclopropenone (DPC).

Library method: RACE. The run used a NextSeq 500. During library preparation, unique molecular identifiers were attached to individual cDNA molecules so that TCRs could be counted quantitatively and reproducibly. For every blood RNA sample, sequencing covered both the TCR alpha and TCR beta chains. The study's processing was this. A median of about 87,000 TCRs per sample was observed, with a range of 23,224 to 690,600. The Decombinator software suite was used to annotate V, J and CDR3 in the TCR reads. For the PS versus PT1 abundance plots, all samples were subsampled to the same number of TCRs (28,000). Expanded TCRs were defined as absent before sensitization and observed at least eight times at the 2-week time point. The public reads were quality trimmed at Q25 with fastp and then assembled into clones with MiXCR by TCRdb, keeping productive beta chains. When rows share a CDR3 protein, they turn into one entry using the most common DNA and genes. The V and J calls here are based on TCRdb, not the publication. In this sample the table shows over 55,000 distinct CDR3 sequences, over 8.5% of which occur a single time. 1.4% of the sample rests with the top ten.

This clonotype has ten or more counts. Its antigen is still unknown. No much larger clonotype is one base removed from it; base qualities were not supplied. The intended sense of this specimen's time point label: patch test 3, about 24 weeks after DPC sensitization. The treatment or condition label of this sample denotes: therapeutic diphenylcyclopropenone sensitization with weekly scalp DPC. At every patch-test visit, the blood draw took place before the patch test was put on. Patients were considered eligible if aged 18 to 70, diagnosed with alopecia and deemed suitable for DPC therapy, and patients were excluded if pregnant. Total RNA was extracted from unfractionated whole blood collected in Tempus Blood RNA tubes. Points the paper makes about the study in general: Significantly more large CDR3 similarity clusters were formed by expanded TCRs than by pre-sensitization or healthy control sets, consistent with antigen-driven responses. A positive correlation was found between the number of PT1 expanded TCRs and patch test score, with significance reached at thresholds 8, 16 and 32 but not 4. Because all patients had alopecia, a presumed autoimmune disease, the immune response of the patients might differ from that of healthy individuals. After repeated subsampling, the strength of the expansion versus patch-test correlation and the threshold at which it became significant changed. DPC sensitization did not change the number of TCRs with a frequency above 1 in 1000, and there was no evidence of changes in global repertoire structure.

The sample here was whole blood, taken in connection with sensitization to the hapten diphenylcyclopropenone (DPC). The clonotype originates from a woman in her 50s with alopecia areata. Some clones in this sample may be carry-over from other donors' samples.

The bases read TGTGCCAGCAGCGGACAGGGGGCTCCCTCTGGGGCCAACGTCCTGACTTTC. Its protein product is CASSGQGAPSGANVLTF. The chain is made from TRBV11-2 and TRBJ2-6; TRBD1 lines up with 11 middle nucleotides. From cysteine to phenylalanine, the CDR3 is 17 amino acids long. The entry retains the CDR3 DNA only, 51 bases that are in frame from base 1. From the germline V gene, CDR1 is SGHAT and CDR2 is FQNNGV. Germline trimming amounts to 5 bases on V and 0 bases on J, with 3 as the count of junction bases outside the gene matches.